This is a list of T cell receptor beta chains from one sample in a study of blood T cell repertoires in COVID-19. Here immunoSEQ multiplex PCR was the method, and the copy in TCRdb shows in-frame clones only, minus some. The sample consists of a few hundred thousand clones, roughly 90% of them appearing once. Sequenced material: peripheral blood. Receptors were obtained from a man aged 35 to 55 with acute or convalescent COVID-19. The CDR3 runs from the conserved cysteine through the conserved F or W. D genes are given only for firm matches. Not all rows give a size; the values are once, few, many and, for expanded clones, a class.

abundance: -; d_gene: -; v_gene: TRBV9; j_gene: TRBJ1-3; CDR3aa: CASSVAGNTIYF; CDR3nt: TGTGCCAGCAGCGTAGCGGGAAACACCATATATTTT
abundance: once; d_gene: -; v_gene: TRBV5-6; j_gene: TRBJ2-1; CDR3aa: CASSLAGGPGGNEQFF; CDR3nt: TGTGCCAGCAGCTTGGCGGGGGGCCCGGGCGGGAATGAGCAGTTCTTC
abundance: few; d_gene: TRBD1; v_gene: TRBV7-6; j_gene: TRBJ2-1; CDR3aa: CASSPRDRWGDEQFF; CDR3nt: TGTGCCAGCAGCCCCCGGGACAGATGGGGCGATGAGCAGTTCTTC
abundance: -; d_gene: -; v_gene: TRBV7-9; j_gene: TRBJ2-2; CDR3aa: CASSFRGTGELFF; CDR3nt: TGTGCCAGCAGCTTCCGGGGAACGGGGGAGCTGTTTTTT
abundance: -; d_gene: -; v_gene: TRBV7-2; j_gene: TRBJ2-2; CDR3aa: CASSFSAGGTYTGELFF; CDR3nt: TGTGCCAGCAGCTTCTCCGCAGGGGGGACTTACACCGGGGAGCTGTTTTTT
abundance: -; d_gene: -; v_gene: TRBV5-1; j_gene: TRBJ1-5; CDR3aa: CASSLDSSNQPQHF; CDR3nt: TGCGCCAGCAGCTTGGACTCTAGCAATCAGCCCCAGCATTTT
abundance: -; d_gene: TRBD1; v_gene: TRBV5-4; j_gene: TRBJ1-2; CDR3aa: CASSPGQGNTNYGYTF; CDR3nt: TGTGCCAGCAGCCCGGGACAGGGGAATACTAACTATGGCTACACCTTC
abundance: -; d_gene: TRBD1; v_gene: TRBV2; j_gene: TRBJ2-3; CDR3aa: CASSQQGLDTDTQYF; CDR3nt: TGTGCCAGCAGTCAACAGGGGCTGGACACAGATACGCAGTATTTT
abundance: -; d_gene: TRBD1; v_gene: TRBV18; j_gene: TRBJ1-2; CDR3aa: CASSPPMGQFYGYTF; CDR3nt: TGTGCCAGCTCTCCCCCAATGGGACAGTTCTATGGCTACACCTTC
abundance: -; d_gene: -; v_gene: TRBV4-1; j_gene: TRBJ1-4; CDR3aa: CASSPAQGEKLFF; CDR3nt: TGCGCCAGCAGCCCGGCCCAGGGAGAAAAACTGTTTTTT
abundance: -; d_gene: TRBD1; v_gene: TRBV25-1; j_gene: TRBJ1-1; CDR3aa: CASSATGTGNEAFF; CDR3nt: TGTGCCAGCAGTGCAACCGGGACAGGGAATGAAGCTTTCTTT
abundance: -; d_gene: -; v_gene: TRBV28; j_gene: TRBJ1-2; CDR3aa: CASRSGYGYTF; CDR3nt: TGTGCCAGCAGGTCAGGGTATGGCTACACCTTC